This entry concerns a single T cell receptor (beta chain). The specificity of this receptor is unknown. An end of the junction does not agree with germline; a read error may underlie this. Its CDR3 holds 12 amino acids, cysteine through phenylalanine. Here the CDR3 DNA is all that survives: 36 bases in frame from base 1. CDR1 is given as SQVTM and CDR2 as ANQGSEA, both from the germline V gene. This sample stems from a study of tumor and adjacent non-tumor tissue in lung cancer (dated by TCRdb to 2016 to 2019). For the study in its entirety: Patients with adenocarcinoma (around 13), squamous cell carcinoma (2) and small cell lung cancer (1) were included in the cohort. Ages among the roughly 15 patients ranged from about 30 to 80 years, there were roughly 10 men and 5 women, and disease was at TNM stage I to III. In total, sequencing yielded fewer than 150 million productive TCRbeta reads, which works out to an average of about 4.2 million reads per sample. The study compared bulk TCRbeta repertoires between lung tumor tissue and matched distant non-tumor lung tissue from 15 lung cancer patients. TCRbeta CDR3 sequencing was performed on thirty paired specimens, with one tumor sample and one normal lung sample collected per patient. The investigation overall reported the following: The top 100 clones accounted for a significantly larger cumulative portion of the repertoire in normal lung than in tumor tissue. The methods do not name the sequencing platform or mention unique molecular identifiers. TCR diversity was significantly higher in younger patients, and greater tumor TCR diversity was associated with shorter overall survival and shorter disease-free survival. Peripheral blood was not sequenced, so blood TCRbeta repertoires in these lung cancer patients were not examined. Significantly higher TCR diversity (inverse Simpson) was observed in tumor tissue than in normal lung tissue (approximately 400 vs 170, P = 0.0075, Mann-Whitney U test). Only approximately 14 patients were included in the cohort, and the need for larger samples and more detailed clinical data was noted by the authors.

RNA was isolated from bulk unsorted tissue, and RNA quality was assessed with a NanoDrop ND-1000 and an Agilent 2100. For the normal lung samples, distant non-tumor tissue was collected more than 3 cm away from the tumor edge. The donors were newly diagnosed lung cancer patients admitted for thoracic surgery in China from August to November 2014 who had not received prior chemotherapy. Patients with previous radiotherapy or chemotherapy, or with another concurrent cancer, were excluded from the study. Surgical tissue pieces of roughly 1-2 cm3 were preserved in RNAlater solution and were kept at -80 degrees C until use. Receptors were amplified or captured by multiplex PCR. The reads were generated on an Illumina HiSeq 2500. TCRbeta libraries were constructed through three rounds of nested PCR with primers (Table S4) according to protocols modified from ARM-PCR. Before sequencing, PCR products in the 200-500 bp range were cut out of the gel and cleaned up using the QIAquick gel extraction kit. Per the source publication's procedure: Trimmomatic was used to clean the reads, FLASH was used to merge the reads into complete CDR3 sequences, and MiTCR was used to assign the reads to V(D)J germline segments. Clonal diversity was calculated as the inverse Simpson's index using VDJtools. A read counted as productive if the sequence was in-frame and lacked a premature stop codon. Starting from the raw public reads, TCRdb applied fastp trimming at Q25, assembled clones with MiXCR and retained in-frame beta chains. Every entry covers one CDR3 protein and lists the most common genes and DNA from its rows. V and J calls and clone size were set by TCRdb, not the authors. Here the sample has around 39,000 distinct CDR3 sequences; around three fifths occur a single time. Under 60% of the sample is in the top ten clones.

Sequencing was carried out using distant non-tumor lung tissue. The TCR originated in a man between 50 and 59 years old with non-small cell lung cancer. The V gene is TRBV29-1 and the J gene is TRBJ2-1, and perhaps TRBD2 as D gene, on 5 matching bases. Here the CDR3 is given as CNVGLLTREQSF. The DNA sequence is as follows: TGCAACGTTGGACTCTTAACTAGGGAGCAGTCCTTC.